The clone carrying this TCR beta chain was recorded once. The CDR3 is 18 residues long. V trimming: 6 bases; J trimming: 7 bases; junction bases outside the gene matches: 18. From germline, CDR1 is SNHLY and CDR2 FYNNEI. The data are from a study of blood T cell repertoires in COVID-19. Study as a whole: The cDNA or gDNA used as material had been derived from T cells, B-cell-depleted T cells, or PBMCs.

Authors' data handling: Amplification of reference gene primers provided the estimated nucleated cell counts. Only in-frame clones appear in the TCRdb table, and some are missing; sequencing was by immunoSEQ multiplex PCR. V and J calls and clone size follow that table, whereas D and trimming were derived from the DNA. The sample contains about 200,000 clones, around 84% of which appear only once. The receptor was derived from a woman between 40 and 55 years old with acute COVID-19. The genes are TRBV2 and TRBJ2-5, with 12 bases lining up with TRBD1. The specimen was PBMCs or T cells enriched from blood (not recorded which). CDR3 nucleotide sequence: TGTGCCAGCAGAGCCCTAGGGGGACAGGGGGCGCGGAGTGGGACCCAGTACTTC. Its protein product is CASRALGGQGARSGTQYF.